Listed below are T cell receptor beta chains from one sample, sequenced in a study of early T cells in non-severe SARS-CoV-2 infection. TCRdb itself ran the 5' RACE reads through MiXCR, one entry per CDR3 protein. The table shows 50,000 to 60,000 distinct CDR3 sequences, with 5% to 7.5% occurring only once. Sequenced here: whole blood, sampled at baseline. The receptors were sampled from an adult who was a healthcare worker with PCR-confirmed SARS-CoV-2 infection or an uninfected control (not recorded which). Each CDR3 is given with its conserved first and last residue. D genes are given only for firm matches. Some rows have no size entry. The others give once, few or many, or a class for an expanded clone.

J gene,V gene,clone size,D gene,CDR3 DNA,CDR3 protein
TRBJ2-5,TRBV27,many,NA,TGTGCCAGCAGTTTAGACGGCGGGCCGGTTCTCCAAGAGACCCAGTACTTC,CASSLDGGPVLQETQYF
TRBJ2-5,TRBV29-1,NA,TRBD2,TGCAGCGTTGAGGGGACTAGCGGGGGGCAGGAGACCCAGTACTTC,CSVEGTSGGQETQYF
TRBJ1-1,TRBV6-5,few,TRBD1,TGTGCCAGCAGTTACCGACGACAGGGAGGCACTGAAGCTTTCTTT,CASSYRRQGGTEAFF
TRBJ2-6,TRBV7-6,many,NA,TGTGCCAGCAGCTTATACCCTGGGGCCAACGTCCTGACTTTC,CASSLYPGANVLTF
TRBJ2-5,TRBV14,many,TRBD1,TGTGCCAGCAGCCGGATACAGGGGGTCGGTGCAGAGACCCAGTACTTC,CASSRIQGVGAETQYF
TRBJ2-1,TRBV4-3,NA,TRBD2,TGCGCCAGCAGCCAAGAGCTAGCGGGGGGAAGCAATGAGCAGTTCTTC,CASSQELAGGSNEQFF
TRBJ1-4,TRBV29-1,many,NA,TGCAGCGTTATCCTAAATGAAAAACTGTTTTTT,CSVILNEKLFF
TRBJ1-3,TRBV27,few,NA,TGTGCCAGCAGTTTATCAGCCTCGATACTGCCTGGAAACACCATATATTTT,CASSLSASILPGNTIYF
TRBJ2-7,TRBV7-2,few,NA,TGTGCCAGCAACAGGGACTTAGACTCCTACGAGCAGTACTTC,CASNRDLDSYEQYF
TRBJ2-1,TRBV27,few,NA,TGTGCCAGCAGCTTAGTCCCCAATGAGCAGTTCTTC,CASSLVPNEQFF
TRBJ1-2,TRBV24-1,many,NA,TGTGCCACCAGTGATTACGGGGGTTCCTTCTATGGCTACACCTTC,CATSDYGGSFYGYTF
TRBJ1-2,TRBV7-2,few,NA,TGTGCCAGCAGCTTAGACAGCTCCTATGGCTACACCTTC,CASSLDSSYGYTF
TRBJ1-1,TRBV4-3,few,NA,TGCGCCAGCAGCCAGGCCAGGGGTGTGAACACTGAAGCTTTCTTT,CASSQARGVNTEAFF